Reported below is one T cell receptor beta chain. Patients of the Seattle cohort, enrolled during active infection, were followed longitudinally. Germline-derived CDR1 and CDR2 are LNHDA and SQIVND (reference sequence). V shed 3 bases and J 1 base; nucleotides not matched to a gene: 5. The CDR3 loop spans 15 amino acids. In the original workflow: Amplified reference gene primers provided the basis for estimating nucleated cell counts. This table comes from immunoSEQ multiplex PCR, and its TCRdb copy is limited to in-frame clones, with some not included. Clonal size and the V and J genes are those of that table, whereas D and trimming came from the DNA. This sample has roughly 320,000 clones, with around 92% found just once. These data belong to a study of blood T cell repertoires in COVID-19. At the level of the study: The cDNA or gDNA used as material had been derived from T cells, B-cell-depleted T cells, or PBMCs.

This sequence originates from a woman aged 25 to 39 with COVID-19, enrolled during active disease. The material sequenced was peripheral blood. The chain combines TRBV19 with TRBJ2-7, with 8 bases matching TRBD1. The CDR3 nucleotides are TGTGCCAGTAGTATCGGGACAGGAACTTCCTACGAGCAGTACTTC. Protein: CASSIGTGTSYEQYF.